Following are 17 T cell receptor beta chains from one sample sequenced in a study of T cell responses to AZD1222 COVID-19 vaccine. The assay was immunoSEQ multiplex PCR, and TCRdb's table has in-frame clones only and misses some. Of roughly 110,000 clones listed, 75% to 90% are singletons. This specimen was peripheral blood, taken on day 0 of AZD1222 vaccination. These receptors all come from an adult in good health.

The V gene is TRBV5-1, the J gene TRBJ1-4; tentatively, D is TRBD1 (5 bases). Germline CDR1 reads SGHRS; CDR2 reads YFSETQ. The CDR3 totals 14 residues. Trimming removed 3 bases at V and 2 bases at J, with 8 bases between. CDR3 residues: CASSWGRTNEKLFF. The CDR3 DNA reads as TGCGCCAGCAGCTGGGGACGTACTAATGAAAAACTGTTTTTT.

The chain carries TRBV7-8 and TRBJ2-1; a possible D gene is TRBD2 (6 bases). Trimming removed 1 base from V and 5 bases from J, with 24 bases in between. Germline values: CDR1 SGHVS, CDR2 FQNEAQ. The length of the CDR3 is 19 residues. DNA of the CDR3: TGTGCCAGCAGCTTAGAGTCTAGCGCCCCTACGGGCTCTAACAATGAGCAGTTCTTC. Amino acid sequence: CASSLESSAPTGSNNEQFF.

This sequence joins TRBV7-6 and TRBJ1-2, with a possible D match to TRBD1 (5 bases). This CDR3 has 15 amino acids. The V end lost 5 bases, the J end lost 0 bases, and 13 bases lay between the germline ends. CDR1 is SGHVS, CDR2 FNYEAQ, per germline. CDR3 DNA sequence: TGTGCCAGCAGCCCGGGACGGACTCCTAACTATGGCTACACCTTC. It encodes CASSPGRTPNYGYTF.

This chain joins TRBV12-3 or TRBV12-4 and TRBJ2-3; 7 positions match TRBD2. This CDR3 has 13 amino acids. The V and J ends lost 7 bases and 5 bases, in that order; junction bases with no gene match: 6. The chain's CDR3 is CASTLGGRDTQYF. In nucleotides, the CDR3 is TGTGCCAGCACCTTGGGGGGGAGAGATACGCAGTATTTT.

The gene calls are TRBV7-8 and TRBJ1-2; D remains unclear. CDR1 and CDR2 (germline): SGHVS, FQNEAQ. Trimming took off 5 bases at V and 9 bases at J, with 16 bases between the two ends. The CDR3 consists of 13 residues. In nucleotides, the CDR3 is TGTGCCAGCAGCCCAGGATCGCCCCTGAGCTACACCTTC. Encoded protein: CASSPGSPLSYTF.

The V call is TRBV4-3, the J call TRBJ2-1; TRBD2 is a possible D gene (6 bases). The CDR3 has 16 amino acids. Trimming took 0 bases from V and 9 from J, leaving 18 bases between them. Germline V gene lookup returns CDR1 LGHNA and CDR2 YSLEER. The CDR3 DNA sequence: TGCGCCAGCAGCCAAGACCCGAACCCGGGAGTAAGTGAGCAGTTCTTC. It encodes CASSQDPNPGVSEQFF.

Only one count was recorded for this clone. CDR3 loop: CSVAREGTEAFF. CDR3 nucleotide sequence: TGCAGCGTTGCGAGGGAAGGCACTGAAGCTTTCTTT. This chain joins TRBV29-1 and TRBJ1-1; D not resolved. The CDR3 extends over 12 amino acids. V was clipped by 4 bases and J by 4 bases, with 10 bases between them. Germline CDR1 reads SQVTM; CDR2 reads ANQGSEA.

The CDR3 bases are TGTGCCAGCAGTTACTCGGGCTTCCTCTCCTACAATGAGCAGTTCTTC. Translated, it gives CASSYSGFLSYNEQFF. The chain has TRBV6-5 and TRBJ2-1; D gene uncertain. Germline CDR1 and CDR2: MNHEY and SVGAGI. The CDR3 is 16 amino acids. V lost 0 bases and J 0 bases, leaving 9 bases between the germline ends.

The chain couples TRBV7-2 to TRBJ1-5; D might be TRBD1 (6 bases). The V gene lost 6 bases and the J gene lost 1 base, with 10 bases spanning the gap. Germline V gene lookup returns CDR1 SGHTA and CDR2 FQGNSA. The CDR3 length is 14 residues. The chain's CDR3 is CASRQDRSNQPQHF. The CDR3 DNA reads TGTGCCAGCAGACAAGACAGGAGCAATCAGCCCCAGCATTTT.

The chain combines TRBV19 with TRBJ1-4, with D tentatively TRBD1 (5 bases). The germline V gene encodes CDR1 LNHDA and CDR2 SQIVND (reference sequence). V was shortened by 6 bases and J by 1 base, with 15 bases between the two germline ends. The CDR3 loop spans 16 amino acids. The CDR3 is CASSALGGITNEKLFF. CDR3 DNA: TGTGCCAGTAGCGCCCTGGGGGGAATAACTAATGAAAAACTGTTTTTT.

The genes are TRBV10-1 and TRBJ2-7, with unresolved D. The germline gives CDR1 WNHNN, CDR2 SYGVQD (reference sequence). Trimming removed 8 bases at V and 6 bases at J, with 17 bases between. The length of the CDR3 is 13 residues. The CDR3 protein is CASGEPGDFEQYF. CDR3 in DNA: TGCGCCAGCGGGGAACCCGGAGATTTCGAGCAGTACTTC.

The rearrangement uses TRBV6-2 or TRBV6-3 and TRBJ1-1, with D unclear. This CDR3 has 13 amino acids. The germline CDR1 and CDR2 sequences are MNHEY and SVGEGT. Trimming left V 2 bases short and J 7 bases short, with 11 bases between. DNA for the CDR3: TGTGCCAGCAGTTACCAAATGCCTGTTGAAGCTTTCTTT. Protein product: CASSYQMPVEAFF.

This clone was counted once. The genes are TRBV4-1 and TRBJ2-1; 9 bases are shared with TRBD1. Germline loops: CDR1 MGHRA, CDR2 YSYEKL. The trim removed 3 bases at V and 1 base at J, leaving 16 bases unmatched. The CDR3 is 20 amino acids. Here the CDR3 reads CASSHVVGTGSYVSYNEQFF. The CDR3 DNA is TGCGCCAGCAGCCATGTGGTGGGGACAGGGAGCTACGTTTCCTACAATGAGCAGTTCTTC.

CDR3 nucleotide sequence: TGTGCCAGCAGCCAAGTTGTAGCAACTAATGAAAAACTGTTTTTT. Translated: CASSQVVATNEKLFF. V is TRBV3-1 (or the pseudogene TRBV3-2) and J is TRBJ1-4; no reliable D call. Trimming removed 1 base at V and 0 bases at J, with 6 bases between. The CDR3 sequence is 15 residues long. CDR1 and CDR2 (germline): LGHDT, YNNKEL (reference sequence).

As DNA, the CDR3 is TGCGCCAGCAGCTTAATCTCCGGAGGAGAGACCCAGTACTTC. Translating gives CASSLISGGETQYF. The V gene is TRBV5-1, the J gene TRBJ2-5; D is perhaps TRBD2 (5 bases). This CDR3 has 14 amino acids. The germline V gene has CDR1 SGHRS and CDR2 YFSETQ. V was pared by 2 bases and J by 4 bases, with 12 bases between.

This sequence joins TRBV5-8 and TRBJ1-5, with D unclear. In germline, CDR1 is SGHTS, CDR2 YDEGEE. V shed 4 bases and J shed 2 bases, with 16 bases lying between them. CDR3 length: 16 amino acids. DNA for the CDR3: TGTGCCAGCAGCCTGGAAAGGACCCTAGGCAATCAGCCCCAGCATTTT. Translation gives CASSLERTLGNQPQHF. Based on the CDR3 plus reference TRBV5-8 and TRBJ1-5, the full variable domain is EAGVTQSPTHLIKTRGQQATLRCSPISGHTSVYWYQQALGLGLQFLLWYDEGEERNRGNFPPRFSGRQFPNYSSELNVNALELEDSALYLCASSLERTLGNQPQHFGDGTRLSIL.

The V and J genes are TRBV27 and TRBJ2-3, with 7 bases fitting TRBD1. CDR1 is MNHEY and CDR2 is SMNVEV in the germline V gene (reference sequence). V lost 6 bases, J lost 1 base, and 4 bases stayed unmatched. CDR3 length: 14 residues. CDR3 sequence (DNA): TGTGCCAGCAGCAACAGGGGAGGCACAGATACGCAGTATTTT. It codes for CASSNRGGTDTQYF.